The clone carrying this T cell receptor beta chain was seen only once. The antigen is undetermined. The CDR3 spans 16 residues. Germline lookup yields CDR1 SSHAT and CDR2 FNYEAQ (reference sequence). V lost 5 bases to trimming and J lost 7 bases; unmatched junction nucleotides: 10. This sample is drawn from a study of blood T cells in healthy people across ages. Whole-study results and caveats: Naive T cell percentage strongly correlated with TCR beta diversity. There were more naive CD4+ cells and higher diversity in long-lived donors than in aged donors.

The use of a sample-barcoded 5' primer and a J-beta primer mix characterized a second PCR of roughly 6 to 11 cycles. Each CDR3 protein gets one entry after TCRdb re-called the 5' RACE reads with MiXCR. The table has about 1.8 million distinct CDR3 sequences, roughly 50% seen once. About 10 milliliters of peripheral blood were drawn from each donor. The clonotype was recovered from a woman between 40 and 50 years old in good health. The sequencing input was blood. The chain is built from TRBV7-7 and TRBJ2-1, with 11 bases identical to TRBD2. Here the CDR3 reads CASSHSLAGGPNEQFF. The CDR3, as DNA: TGTGCCAGCAGCCATAGTCTAGCGGGGGGTCCTAATGAGCAGTTCTTC.